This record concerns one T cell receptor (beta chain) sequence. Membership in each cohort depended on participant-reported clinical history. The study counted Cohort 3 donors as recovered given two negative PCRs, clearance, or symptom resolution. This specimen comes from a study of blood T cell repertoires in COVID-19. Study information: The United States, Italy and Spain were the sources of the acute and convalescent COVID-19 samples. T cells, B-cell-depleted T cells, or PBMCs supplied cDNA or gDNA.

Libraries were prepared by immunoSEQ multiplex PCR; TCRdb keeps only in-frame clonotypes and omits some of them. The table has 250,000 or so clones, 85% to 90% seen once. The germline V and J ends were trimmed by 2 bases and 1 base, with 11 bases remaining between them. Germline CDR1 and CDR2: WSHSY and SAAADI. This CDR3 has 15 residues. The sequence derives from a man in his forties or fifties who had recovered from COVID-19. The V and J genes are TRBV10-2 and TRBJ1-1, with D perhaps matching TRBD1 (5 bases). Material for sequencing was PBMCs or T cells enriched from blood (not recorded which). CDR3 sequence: CASSERGSENTEAFF. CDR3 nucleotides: TGCGCCAGCAGTGAGAGGGGAAGCGAGAACACTGAAGCTTTCTTT.